What follows are 10 T cell receptor beta chains derived from one specimen sequenced in a study of blood T cell repertoires in COVID-19. Clones were read by immunoSEQ multiplex PCR, and TCRdb kept only the in-frame ones, dropping some. The data show tens of thousands of clones, 70% to 90% seen once. The sample taken for sequencing was peripheral blood. These receptors originate from a woman aged 60-75 years with acute or convalescent COVID-19.

The CDR3 loop is CASEGTGNEKLFF. CDR3 DNA sequence: TGTGCCAGCGAGGGGACAGGGAATGAAAAACTGTTTTTT. The V and J genes are TRBV28 and TRBJ1-4, with TRBD1 matching over 9 bases. Germline V gene sequence: CDR1 MDHEN, CDR2 SYDVKM. V shed 8 bases, J shed 5 bases, and the junction held 3 bases outside the gene matches. The CDR3 runs 13 residues.

The gene calls are TRBV30 and TRBJ1-5; TRBD1 aligns across 9 bases. From germline, CDR1 is GTSNPN and CDR2 SVGIG (reference sequence). The CDR3 spans 16 residues. J lost 1 base, V lost 2 bases, and 6 bases had no gene match. Here the CDR3 reads CAWSLFGTGSNQPQHF. DNA of the CDR3: TGTGCCTGGAGTTTATTTGGGACAGGGAGCAATCAGCCCCAGCATTTT.

Here the CDR3 DNA reads TGTGCCAGCAACCGCGACAGGGGGCTCGGCGAGCAGTACTTC. Encoded protein: CASNRDRGLGEQYF. The rearrangement links TRBV2 to TRBJ2-7; 10 positions match TRBD1. The ends lost 7 bases at V and 6 bases at J; junction bases unmatched: 9. The CDR3 loop spans 14 amino acids. Germline CDR1 is SNHLY and CDR2 is FYNNEI.

The V and J genes are TRBV7-8 and TRBJ2-3; TRBD2 is a possible D gene (5 bases). Germline assignment: CDR1 SGHVS and CDR2 FQNEAQ. Trimming cost V 2 bases and J 5 bases, with 20 bases left between them. The CDR3 totals 17 residues. The CDR3 reads CASSLSSAVEVGDTQYF. The CDR3 DNA follows: TGTGCCAGCAGCTTAAGTAGCGCGGTGGAGGTCGGAGATACGCAGTATTTT.

The V gene is TRBV27, the J gene TRBJ1-3, with D maybe TRBD1 (6 bases). Germline CDR1 MNHEY, CDR2 SMNVEV (reference sequence). Trimming removed 3 bases from V and 5 bases from J, with 14 bases in between. CDR3 length equals 15 residues. The CDR3 region is CASSLTPGVRNTIYF. Here the CDR3 DNA reads TGTGCCAGCAGTTTGACGCCAGGGGTTAGAAACACCATATATTTT.

The CDR3 is CASSPLGGLSGNTIYF. Written as DNA, the CDR3 is TGTGCCAGCTCACCATTGGGCGGACTCTCTGGAAACACCATATATTTT. The V and J genes are TRBV18 and TRBJ1-3; no clear D. Germline V CDR1 and CDR2: KGHSH, LQKENI. CDR3 length: 16 amino acids. V lost 2 bases to trimming and J lost 0 bases, with 11 bases between them.

The gene calls are TRBV19 and TRBJ2-3; 8 bases are a match to TRBD1. The CDR3 is 15 residues long. CDR1 is LNHDA and CDR2 is SQIVND in the germline V gene (reference sequence). The ends lost 5 bases at V and 3 bases at J; junction bases unmatched: 7. The CDR3 region is CASSPRTGMTDTQYF. The CDR3 DNA sequence: TGTGCCAGTAGTCCGAGGACAGGGATGACAGATACGCAGTATTTT.

This chain joins TRBV2 and TRBJ2-3, with D perhaps matching TRBD1 (5 bases). CDR3 length equals 13 residues. V dropped 5 bases and J dropped 5 bases, with 11 bases sitting between them. Germline CDR1 is SNHLY and CDR2 is FYNNEI. DNA of the CDR3: TGTGCCAGCAGTTTCAGGGTCGGAGATACGCAGTATTTT. It is translated as CASSFRVGDTQYF.

This clone has more than one count but fewer than ten. The chain is built from TRBV28 and TRBJ1-5, with D unresolved. Germline V gives CDR1 MDHEN, CDR2 SYDVKM. The CDR3 consists of 13 residues. V lost 7 bases and J lost 9, with 16 bases in between. CDR3 loop: CASTPGASVPQHF. Here the CDR3 DNA reads TGTGCCAGCACCCCCGGCGCTAGTGTGCCCCAGCATTTT.

A note on this clone: Other DNA sequences within the sample encode an identical CDR3. The V and J genes are TRBV3-1 (or the pseudogene TRBV3-2) and TRBJ2-7; 11 nucleotides match TRBD1. V was pared by 1 base and J by 3 bases, with 2 bases of the junction left unmatched. Looked up from germline, CDR1 is LGHDT and CDR2 is YNNKEL (reference sequence). The CDR3 extends over 15 amino acids. The CDR3 sequence: CASSQGGTGGYEQYF. The CDR3 DNA is TGTGCCAGCAGCCAAGGTGGGACAGGGGGCTACGAGCAGTACTTC.